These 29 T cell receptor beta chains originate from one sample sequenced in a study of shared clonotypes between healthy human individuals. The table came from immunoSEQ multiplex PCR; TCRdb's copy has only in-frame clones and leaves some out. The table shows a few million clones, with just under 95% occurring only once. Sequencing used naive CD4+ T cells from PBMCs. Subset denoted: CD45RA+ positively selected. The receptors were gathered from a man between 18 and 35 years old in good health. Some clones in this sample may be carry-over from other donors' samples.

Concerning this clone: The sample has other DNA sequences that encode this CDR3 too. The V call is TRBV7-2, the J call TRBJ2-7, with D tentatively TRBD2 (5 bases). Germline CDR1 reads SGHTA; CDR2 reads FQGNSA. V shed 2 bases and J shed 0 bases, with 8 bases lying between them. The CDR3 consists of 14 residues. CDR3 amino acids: CASSLSGNSYEQYF. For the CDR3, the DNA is TGTGCCAGCAGCTTAAGCGGAAACTCCTACGAGCAGTACTTC.

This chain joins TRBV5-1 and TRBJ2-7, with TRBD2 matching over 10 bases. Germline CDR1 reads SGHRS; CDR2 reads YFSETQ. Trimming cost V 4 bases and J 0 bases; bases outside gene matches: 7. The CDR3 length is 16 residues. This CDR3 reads CASSRTSGSGSYEQYF. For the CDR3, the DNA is TGCGCCAGCAGCCGGACTAGCGGTTCGGGCTCCTACGAGCAGTACTTC.

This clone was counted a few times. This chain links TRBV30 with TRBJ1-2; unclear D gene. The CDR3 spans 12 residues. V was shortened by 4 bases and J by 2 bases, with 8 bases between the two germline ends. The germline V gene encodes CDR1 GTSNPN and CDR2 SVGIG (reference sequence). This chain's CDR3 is CAWTSLNYGYTF. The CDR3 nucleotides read TGTGCCTGGACGAGCCTAAACTATGGCTACACCTTC.

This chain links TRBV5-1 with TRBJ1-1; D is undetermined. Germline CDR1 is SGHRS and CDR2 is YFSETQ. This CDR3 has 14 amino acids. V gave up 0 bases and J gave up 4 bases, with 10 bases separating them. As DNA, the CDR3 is TGCGCCAGCAGCTTGGGCCTTCCGGGCACTGAAGCTTTCTTT. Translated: CASSLGLPGTEAFF.

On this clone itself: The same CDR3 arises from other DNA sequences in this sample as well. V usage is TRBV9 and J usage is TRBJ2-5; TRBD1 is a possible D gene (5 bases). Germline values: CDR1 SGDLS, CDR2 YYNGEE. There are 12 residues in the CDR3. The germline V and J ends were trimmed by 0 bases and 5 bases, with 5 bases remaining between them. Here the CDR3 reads CASSVGGETQYF. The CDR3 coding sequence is TGTGCCAGCAGCGTAGGGGGCGAGACCCAGTACTTC. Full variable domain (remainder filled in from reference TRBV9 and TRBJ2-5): DSGVTQTPKHLITATGQRVTLRCSPRSGDLSVYWYQQSLDQGLQFLIQYYNGEERAKGNILERFSAQQFPDLHSELNLSSLELGDSALYFCASSVGGETQYFGPGTRLLVL.

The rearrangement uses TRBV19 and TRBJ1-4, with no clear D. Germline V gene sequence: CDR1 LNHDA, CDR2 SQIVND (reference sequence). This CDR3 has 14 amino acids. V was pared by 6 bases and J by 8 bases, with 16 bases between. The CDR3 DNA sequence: TGTGCCAGTAGCGAAACGATCATCCGGGAAAAACTGTTTTTT. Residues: CASSETIIREKLFF.

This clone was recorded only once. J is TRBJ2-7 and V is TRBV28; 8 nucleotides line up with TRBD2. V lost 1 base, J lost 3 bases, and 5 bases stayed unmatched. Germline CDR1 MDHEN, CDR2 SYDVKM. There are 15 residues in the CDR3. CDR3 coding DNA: TGTGCCAGCAGTTTATCCGGGAGGGAGGGCTACGAGCAGTACTTC. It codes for CASSLSGREGYEQYF. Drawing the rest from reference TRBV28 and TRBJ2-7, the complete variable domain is DVKVTQSSRYLVKRTGEKVFLECVQDMDHENMFWYRQDPGLGLRLIYFSYDVKMKEKGDIPEGYSVSREKKERFSLILESASTNQTSMYLCASSLSGREGYEQYFGPGTRLTVT.

CDR3 residues: CASSFPGTRGDEQFF. DNA of the CDR3: TGTGCCAGCAGCTTTCCCGGGACTAGAGGCGATGAGCAGTTCTTC. The V and J genes are TRBV7-2 and TRBJ2-1, with 8 bases aligning to TRBD2. The CDR3 has 15 residues. V lost 3 bases to trimming and J lost 8 bases; unmatched junction nucleotides: 9. Looked up from germline, CDR1 is SGHTA and CDR2 is FQGNSA.

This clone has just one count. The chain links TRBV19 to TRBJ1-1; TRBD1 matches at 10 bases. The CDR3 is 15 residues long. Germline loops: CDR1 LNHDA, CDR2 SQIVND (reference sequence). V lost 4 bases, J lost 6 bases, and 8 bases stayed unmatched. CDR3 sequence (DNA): TGTGCCAGTAGTACTGGGGACAGGGGCTACGCTGAAGCTTTCTTT. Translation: CASSTGDRGYAEAFF.

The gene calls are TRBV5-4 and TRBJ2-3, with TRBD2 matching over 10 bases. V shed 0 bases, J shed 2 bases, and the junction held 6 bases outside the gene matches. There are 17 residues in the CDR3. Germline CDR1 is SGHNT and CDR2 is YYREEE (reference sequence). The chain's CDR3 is CASSLAQTSGYTDTQYF. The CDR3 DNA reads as TGTGCCAGCAGCTTGGCCCAGACTAGCGGGTACACAGATACGCAGTATTTT.

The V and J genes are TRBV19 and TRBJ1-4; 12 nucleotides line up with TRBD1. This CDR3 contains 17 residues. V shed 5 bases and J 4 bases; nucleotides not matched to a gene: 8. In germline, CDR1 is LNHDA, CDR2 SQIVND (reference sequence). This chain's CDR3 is CASSPRDRGQVNEKLFF. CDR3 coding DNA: TGTGCCAGTAGTCCCCGGGACAGGGGGCAGGTTAATGAAAAACTGTTTTTT.

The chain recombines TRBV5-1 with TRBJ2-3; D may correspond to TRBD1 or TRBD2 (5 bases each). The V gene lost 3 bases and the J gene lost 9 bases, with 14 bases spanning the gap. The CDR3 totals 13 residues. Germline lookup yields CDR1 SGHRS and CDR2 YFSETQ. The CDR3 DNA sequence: TGCGCCAGCAGCTGGGACCTTAGTGACACGCAGTATTTT. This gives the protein CASSWDLSDTQYF.

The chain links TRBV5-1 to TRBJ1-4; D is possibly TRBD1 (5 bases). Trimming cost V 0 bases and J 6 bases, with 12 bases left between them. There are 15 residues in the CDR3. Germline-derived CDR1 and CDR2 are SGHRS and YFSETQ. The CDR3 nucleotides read TGCGCCAGCAGCTTGGCAAGGGGACGGGATGAAAAACTGTTTTTT. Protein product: CASSLARGRDEKLFF.

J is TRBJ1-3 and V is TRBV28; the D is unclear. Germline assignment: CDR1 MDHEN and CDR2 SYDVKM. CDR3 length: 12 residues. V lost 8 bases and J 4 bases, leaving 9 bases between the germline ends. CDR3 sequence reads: CASRNPGNTIYF. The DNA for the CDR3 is TGTGCCAGCCGGAATCCGGGAAACACCATATATTTT.

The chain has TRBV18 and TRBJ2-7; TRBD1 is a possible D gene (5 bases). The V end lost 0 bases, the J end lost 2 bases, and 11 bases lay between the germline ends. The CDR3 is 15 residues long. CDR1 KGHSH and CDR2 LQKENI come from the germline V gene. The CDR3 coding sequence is TGTGCCAGCTCACCACCCGGCAGGGCGACCTACGAGCAGTACTTC. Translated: CASSPPGRATYEQYF.

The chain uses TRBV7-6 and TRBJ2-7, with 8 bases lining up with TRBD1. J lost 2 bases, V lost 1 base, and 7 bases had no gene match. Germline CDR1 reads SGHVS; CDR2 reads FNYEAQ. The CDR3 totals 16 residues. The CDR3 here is CASSLGTGIVPYEQYF. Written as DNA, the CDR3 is TGTGCCAGCAGCTTAGGGACAGGGATTGTTCCCTACGAGCAGTACTTC.

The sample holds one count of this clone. CDR3 DNA sequence: TGTGCCAGCAGTTCCCTCGGGGCCGAAGGAAACACCATATATTTT. This codes for CASSSLGAEGNTIYF. V is TRBV28 and J is TRBJ1-3, with D possibly being TRBD1 (5 bases). The CDR3 loop spans 15 amino acids. Germline V gives CDR1 MDHEN, CDR2 SYDVKM. V gave up 4 bases and J gave up 4 bases, with 14 bases separating them.

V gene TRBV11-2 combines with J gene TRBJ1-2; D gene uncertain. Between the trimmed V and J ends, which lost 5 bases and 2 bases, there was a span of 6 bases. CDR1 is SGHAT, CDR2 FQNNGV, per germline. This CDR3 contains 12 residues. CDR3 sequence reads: CASSAQNYGYTF. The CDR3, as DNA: TGTGCCAGCAGCGCCCAGAACTATGGCTACACCTTC.

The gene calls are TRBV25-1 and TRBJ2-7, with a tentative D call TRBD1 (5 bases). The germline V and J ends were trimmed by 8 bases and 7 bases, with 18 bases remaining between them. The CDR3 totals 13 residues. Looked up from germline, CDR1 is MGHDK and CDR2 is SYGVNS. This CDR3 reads CASAQGRAGEQYF. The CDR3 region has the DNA TGTGCCAGCGCTCAAGGCAGGGCCGGTGAGCAGTACTTC.

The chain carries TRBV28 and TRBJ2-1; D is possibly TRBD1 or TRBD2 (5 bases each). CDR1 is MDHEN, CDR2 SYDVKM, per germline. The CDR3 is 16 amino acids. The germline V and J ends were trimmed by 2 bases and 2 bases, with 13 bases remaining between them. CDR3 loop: CASSLGLWDAYNEQFF. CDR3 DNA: TGTGCCAGCAGTTTAGGCCTCTGGGACGCCTACAATGAGCAGTTCTTC.

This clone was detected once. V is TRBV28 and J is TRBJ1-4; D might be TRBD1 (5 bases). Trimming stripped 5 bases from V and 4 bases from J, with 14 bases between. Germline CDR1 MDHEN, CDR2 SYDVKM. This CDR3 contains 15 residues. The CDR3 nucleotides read TGTGCCAGCAGTGCGCGAGGTGGGGGTAATGAAAAACTGTTTTTT. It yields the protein CASSARGGGNEKLFF. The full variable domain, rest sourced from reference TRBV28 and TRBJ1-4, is DVKVTQSSRYLVKRTGEKVFLECVQDMDHENMFWYRQDPGLGLRLIYFSYDVKMKEKGDIPEGYSVSREKKERFSLILESASTNQTSMYLCASSARGGGNEKLFFGSGTQLSVL.

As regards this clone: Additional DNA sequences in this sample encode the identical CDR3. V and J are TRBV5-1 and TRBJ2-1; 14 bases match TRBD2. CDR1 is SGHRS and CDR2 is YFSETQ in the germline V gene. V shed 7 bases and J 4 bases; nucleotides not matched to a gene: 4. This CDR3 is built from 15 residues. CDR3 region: CASSGLAGVYNEQFF. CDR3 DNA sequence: TGCGCCAGCTCGGGACTAGCGGGAGTATACAATGAGCAGTTCTTC.

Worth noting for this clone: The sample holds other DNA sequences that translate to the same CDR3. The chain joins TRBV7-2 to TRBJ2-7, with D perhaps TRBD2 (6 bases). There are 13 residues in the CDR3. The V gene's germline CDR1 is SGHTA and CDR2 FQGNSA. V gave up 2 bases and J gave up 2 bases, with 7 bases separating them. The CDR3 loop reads CASSLTGAYEQYF. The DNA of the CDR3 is TGTGCCAGCAGCTTAACGGGAGCCTACGAGCAGTACTTC. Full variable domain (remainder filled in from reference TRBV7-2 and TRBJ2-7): GAGVSQSPSNKVTEKGKDVELRCDPISGHTALYWYRQSLGQGLEFLIYFQGNSAPDKSGLPSDRFSAERTGGSVSTLTIQRTQQEDSAVYLCASSLTGAYEQYFGPGTRLTVT.

The CDR3 reads CASSSQAREETQYF. CDR3 coding DNA: TGTGCCAGCAGTTCACAGGCCCGCGAAGAGACCCAGTACTTC. The V call is TRBV27, the J call TRBJ2-5; possibly TRBD1 for D (5 bases). The CDR3 has 14 amino acids. Germline V gives CDR1 MNHEY, CDR2 SMNVEV (reference sequence). V was clipped by 4 bases and J by 3 bases, with 12 bases between them.

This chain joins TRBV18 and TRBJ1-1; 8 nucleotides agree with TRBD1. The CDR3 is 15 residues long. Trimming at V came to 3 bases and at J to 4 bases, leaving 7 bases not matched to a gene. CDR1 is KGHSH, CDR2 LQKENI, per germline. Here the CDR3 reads CASSPIKTGVTEAFF. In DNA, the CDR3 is TGTGCCAGCTCACCGATAAAGACAGGGGTCACTGAAGCTTTCTTT.

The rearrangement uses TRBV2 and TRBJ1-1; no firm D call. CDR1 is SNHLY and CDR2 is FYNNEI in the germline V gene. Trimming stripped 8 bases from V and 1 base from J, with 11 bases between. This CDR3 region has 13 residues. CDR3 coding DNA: TGTGCCAGCTCGGTGGGCCCGAACACTGAAGCTTTCTTT. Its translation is CASSVGPNTEAFF.

The CDR3 here is CASRINRGRTGELFF. In DNA form, the CDR3 reads TGTGCCAGCAGGATAAACAGGGGGCGCACCGGGGAGCTGTTTTTT. V is TRBV6-5 and J is TRBJ2-2; 9 nucleotides agree with TRBD1. V shed 6 bases and J 4 bases; nucleotides not matched to a gene: 6. CDR1 and CDR2 (germline): MNHEY, SVGAGI. The CDR3 covers 15 residues.

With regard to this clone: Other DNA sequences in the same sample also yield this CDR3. CDR3 nucleotide sequence: TGCGCCAGCAGCTTGGTGAGGGGGACAGATACGCAGTATTTT. Its protein product is CASSLVRGTDTQYF. The rearrangement links TRBV5-1 to TRBJ2-3; D might be TRBD1 (6 bases). The germline V and J ends were trimmed by 0 bases and 3 bases, with 8 bases remaining between them. The CDR3 spans 14 residues. CDR1 SGHRS and CDR2 YFSETQ come from the germline V gene.

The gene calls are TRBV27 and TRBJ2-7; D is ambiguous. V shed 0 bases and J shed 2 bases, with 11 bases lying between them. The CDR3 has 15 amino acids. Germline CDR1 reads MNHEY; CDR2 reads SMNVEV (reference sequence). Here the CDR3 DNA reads TGTGCCAGCAGTTTATCGATTGGGGTCGCCTACGAGCAGTACTTC. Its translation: CASSLSIGVAYEQYF.